This T cell receptor (beta chain) came from a study of response to subunit inactivated influenza vaccine. In its sample, this clonotype was seen many times. TCRdb analysed the RT-PCR reads with MiXCR anew, one entry per CDR3 protein. The data contain hundreds of thousands of distinct CDR3 sequences, roughly 12% of them seen just once; the ten biggest clones take up roughly a tenth. The CDR3 is made up of 13 amino acids. The junction had 4 bases not matched to a gene; V was cut back by 7 bases and J by 4 bases. The germline CDR1 and CDR2 sequences are WSHSY and SAAADI. The sequence derives from a man in his forties or fifties who received an inactivated influenza vaccine. The sequencing here drew on PBMCs from blood, taken on the day of vaccination. The chain has TRBV10-2 and TRBJ2-3; 8 nucleotides match TRBD2. Here the CDR3 DNA reads TGCGCCAGCAAAACGGGGGGGCCAGATACGCAGTATTTT. Translation: CASKTGGPDTQYF.